This T cell receptor beta chain was sequenced during a study of blood T cell repertoires in COVID-19. CDR1 is LGHNA, CDR2 YNFKEQ, per germline. CDR3 length: 16 amino acids. The V and J ends lost 0 bases and 2 bases, in that order; junction bases with no gene match: 4. The sample holds one count of this clone. Measured with immunoSEQ multiplex PCR; TCRdb has only the in-frame clones, and not every one. Among about 73,000 clones listed, 82% were seen once. V is TRBV4-2 and J is TRBJ1-2; 9 bases map to TRBD1. The receptor was isolated from a woman aged 60 to 75 with acute or convalescent COVID-19. Material for sequencing was peripheral blood. This CDR3 is CASSQDTGQGNYGYTF. CDR3 coding DNA: TGTGCCAGCAGCCAAGATACGGGACAGGGAAACTATGGCTACACCTTC.